What follows are 26 T cell receptor beta chains derived from one specimen sequenced in a study of post-analysis software for immune sequencing data. The study, taken as a whole, reports: The study found TRBV5-6, TRBV5-1 and TRBV20-1 among 4 or 5 TRBV segments more frequent in patients than controls.

Antigens for these TCRs are unknown. Sequencing libraries made from TCR beta cDNA carried unique molecular identifiers. TCRdb passed the PCR reads through MiXCR, listing each CDR3 protein once. The table records a few hundred thousand distinct CDR3 sequences, around 40% of them present only once. The material sequenced was blood. Receptor source: a girl between 10 and 17 years old with multiple sclerosis.

CDR3 in DNA: TGTGCCAGCTCACCAATGGTAGCCTCGATCTACGAGCAGTACTTC. Translated: CASSPMVASIYEQYF. This chain links TRBV18 with TRBJ2-5; D is undetermined. The J call may be in error: the DNA end matches TRBJ2-7 better. Germline CDR1 is KGHSH and CDR2 is LQKENI. This CDR3 contains 15 residues.

At least ten counts were recorded for this clonotype. V usage is TRBV12-3 or TRBV12-4 and J usage is TRBJ2-5, with TRBD2 matching over 12 bases. This CDR3 region has 15 residues. The J segment lost 1 base and the V segment lost 5 bases, leaving 2 bases of the junction unmatched. The DNA of the CDR3 is TGTGCCAGCAGTCCACTAGCGGGAGGCCAAGAGACCCAGTACTTC. Translating gives CASSPLAGGQETQYF.

Comments on this clonotype: Germline is not matched at one junction end, which may reflect a read error. V and J are TRBV12-3 or TRBV12-4 and TRBJ2-3; 15 bases map to TRBD2. The CDR3 spans 15 residues. Here the CDR3 DNA reads TGTGCCAGCAGTGGACTAGCGGGAGGGGGAGATGCGCAGTATTTT. Its protein product is CASSGLAGGGDAQYF.

This clonotype was recorded a few times. J is TRBJ1-2 and V is TRBV2; no firm D call. CDR3 size: 11 residues. Deletions cut 5 bases from V and 9 bases from J, with 10 bases between. Per the germline V gene, CDR1 is SNHLY and CDR2 is FYNNEI. The CDR3 reads CASSPRASYTF. CDR3 in DNA: TGTGCCAGCAGTCCCCGAGCTAGCTACACCTTC.

The chain uses TRBV7-2 and TRBJ2-1, with 7 positions matching TRBD2. Germline trimming cut 4 bases from V and 2 bases from J; bases unmatched to any gene: 8. The germline V gene has CDR1 SGHTA and CDR2 FQGNSA. The CDR3 is made up of 16 amino acids. As DNA, the CDR3 is TGTGCCAGCAGCTCGACGGGAGGTCAAACCTACAATGAGCAGTTCTTC. Translated: CASSSTGGQTYNEQFF.

V usage is TRBV10-3 and J usage is TRBJ2-2; maybe TRBD2 (6 bases). Germline V gene sequence: CDR1 ENHRY, CDR2 SYGVKD. V lost 5 bases and J 5 bases, leaving 9 bases between the germline ends. CDR3 length equals 13 residues. The CDR3 sequence is CAISMEGTGELFF. The CDR3 bases are TGTGCCATCAGTATGGAGGGGACCGGGGAGCTGTTTTTT.

The chain links TRBV7-2 to TRBJ2-1, with a possible D match to TRBD2 (5 bases). CDR1 is SGHTA and CDR2 is FQGNSA in the germline V gene. V was shortened by 7 bases and J by 2 bases, with 12 bases between the two germline ends. CDR3 length equals 14 residues. The CDR3 region has the DNA TGTGCCAGCACCCGACGGGGAACCTACAATGAGCAGTTCTTC. Amino acid sequence: CASTRRGTYNEQFF.

V usage is TRBV6-6 and J usage is TRBJ2-7; possibly TRBD1 for D (6 bases). The CDR3 covers 15 residues. Germline V gives CDR1 MNHNY, CDR2 SVGAGI (reference sequence). V was trimmed by 10 bases and J by 0 bases, leaving 19 bases between them. CDR3 nucleotide sequence: TGTGCCACCCGACTCCGGGACATTTCCTCCTACGAGCAGTACTTC. It translates to CATRLRDISSYEQYF.

The chain combines TRBV12-3 or TRBV12-4 with TRBJ2-3; 9 positions agree with TRBD2. V dropped 4 bases and J dropped 1; count of bases not matched to a gene: 6. The CDR3 length is 16 residues. The CDR3 loop is CASSSLAGLRTDTQYF. CDR3 DNA: TGTGCCAGCAGTTCACTAGCGGGCCTTCGCACAGATACGCAGTATTTT.

This chain connects TRBV7-9 to TRBJ2-5, with 10 bases fitting TRBD1. The V gene's germline CDR1 is SEHNR and CDR2 FQNEAQ (reference sequence). The length of the CDR3 is 14 residues. Trimming removed 4 bases from V and 5 bases from J; junction bases left unmatched: 4. This CDR3 reads CASSSTGQGETQYF. In DNA, the CDR3 is TGTGCCAGCAGCTCAACGGGACAGGGGGAGACCCAGTACTTC.

The rearrangement joins TRBV29-1 to TRBJ2-1; D is tentatively TRBD1 or TRBD2 (5 bases each). CDR1 is SQVTM, CDR2 ANQGSEA, per germline. V dropped 8 bases and J dropped 2 bases, with 19 bases sitting between them. The CDR3 consists of 15 residues. The CDR3: CSSGRGERTYNEQFF. Here the CDR3 DNA reads TGCAGCAGTGGGCGAGGGGAAAGGACCTACAATGAGCAGTTCTTC.

The rearrangement uses TRBV20-1 and TRBJ2-5, with D perhaps matching TRBD1 or TRBD2 (5 bases each). The ends were cut back, 0 bases at V and 3 bases at J, with 14 bases in the middle. CDR3 length: 15 amino acids. The germline gives CDR1 DFQATT, CDR2 SNEGSKA (reference sequence). CDR3 amino acids: CSARERTGTKETQYF. The CDR3 nucleotides are TGCAGTGCTAGAGAGCGAACCGGGACCAAAGAGACCCAGTACTTC.

The chain couples TRBV7-2 to TRBJ2-7; D remains unclear. The CDR3 loop spans 14 amino acids. Looked up from germline, CDR1 is SGHTA and CDR2 is FQGNSA. V lost 5 bases and J 1 base, leaving 12 bases between the germline ends. The CDR3 region has the DNA TGTGCCAGCAGCCTAGGTAGGGAATCCTACGAGCAGTACTTC. Amino acid sequence: CASSLGRESYEQYF.

The chain has TRBV15 and TRBJ1-1; no definite D call. The CDR3 contains 16 residues. The V end lost 0 bases, the J end lost 4 bases, and 15 bases lay between the germline ends. The germline gives CDR1 LNHNV, CDR2 YYDKDF (reference sequence). CDR3 DNA: TGTGCCACCAGCAGAGATCCCCCGGGCTTGGGCACTGAAGCTTTCTTT. Amino acids: CATSRDPPGLGTEAFF.

The rearrangement links TRBV6-6 to TRBJ2-3, with 8 bases aligning to TRBD1. Trimming took 6 bases from V and 2 from J; bases not matched to a gene: 13. The germline V gene has CDR1 MNHNY and CDR2 SVGAGI (reference sequence). This CDR3 has 17 amino acids. This CDR3 is CASRTTGAGPYTDTQYF. CDR3 DNA: TGTGCCAGCAGGACGACAGGGGCCGGTCCCTACACAGATACGCAGTATTTT.

The chain joins TRBV20-1 to TRBJ2-1; D is uncertain. The germline V and J ends were trimmed by 6 bases and 4 bases, with 22 bases remaining between them. CDR3 length: 16 amino acids. Germline V lookup: CDR1 DFQATT, CDR2 SNEGSKA (reference sequence). The CDR3 loop is CSALLRSWGSYNEQFF. The CDR3 bases are TGCAGTGCCCTTCTTCGGTCATGGGGATCATACAATGAGCAGTTCTTC.

Only a few counts were recorded for this clonotype. The J gene is TRBJ2-7, the V gene TRBV15, with D perhaps matching TRBD2 (7 bases). Germline CDR1 and CDR2: LNHNV and YYDKDF (reference sequence). The CDR3 loop spans 15 amino acids. V was trimmed by 0 bases and J by 3 bases, leaving 12 bases between them. CDR3: CATSRDVGGDYEQYF. DNA of the CDR3: TGTGCCACCAGCAGAGATGTAGGGGGGGACTACGAGCAGTACTTC.

This clonotype was observed a few times. V usage is TRBV7-2 and J usage is TRBJ2-3, with 14 bases fitting TRBD2. The CDR3 is 17 residues long. The germline CDR1 and CDR2 sequences are SGHTA and FQGNSA. V was clipped by 5 bases and J by 2 bases; unmatched bases: 6. CDR3 loop: CASSPGLAGGFTDTQYF. The CDR3 DNA reads TGTGCCAGCAGCCCCGGACTAGCGGGAGGATTCACAGATACGCAGTATTTT.

J is TRBJ2-7 and V is TRBV15; D is undetermined. Per the germline V gene, CDR1 is LNHNV and CDR2 is YYDKDF (reference sequence). Trimming removed 0 bases at V and 0 bases at J, with 9 bases between. The CDR3 has 15 amino acids. This CDR3 is CATSRDGVSSYEQYF. CDR3 sequence (DNA): TGTGCCACCAGCAGAGATGGGGTGAGCTCCTACGAGCAGTACTTC.

The chain uses TRBV10-2 and TRBJ2-7, with TRBD2 matching 8 bases. The V gene end was trimmed by 7 bases and the J gene end by 0 bases; junction bases not matched to a gene: 5. Per the germline V gene, CDR1 is WSHSY and CDR2 is SAAADI. This CDR3 spans 14 amino acids. Here the CDR3 DNA reads TGCGCCAGCACCTTAGCGGGGAGCTCCTACGAGCAGTACTTC. Translating gives CASTLAGSSYEQYF.

This clonotype was seen more than once but under ten times. This chain joins TRBV6-5 and TRBJ2-1; the D gene is possibly TRBD2 (5 bases). The germline gives CDR1 MNHEY, CDR2 SVGAGI. The CDR3 consists of 13 residues. V shed 8 bases and J shed 0 bases, with 8 bases lying between them. This chain's CDR3 is CASREGSYNEQFF. The CDR3 DNA reads TGTGCCAGCCGGGAAGGCTCCTACAATGAGCAGTTCTTC.

The chain recombines TRBV5-1 with TRBJ2-5; TRBD2 might be the D (6 bases). V gave up 2 bases and J gave up 4 bases, with 18 bases separating them. The CDR3 loop spans 16 amino acids. Germline V gene data show CDR1 as SGHRS and CDR2 as YFSETQ. CDR3: CASSFGGRRGPETQYF. The DNA for the CDR3 is TGCGCCAGCAGCTTCGGGGGAAGGAGGGGACCAGAGACCCAGTACTTC.

The chain combines TRBV29-1 with TRBJ1-1, with 10 bases fitting TRBD1. CDR1 and CDR2 from the germline V gene are SQVTM and ANQGSEA. The J segment lost 0 bases and the V segment lost 5 bases, leaving 3 bases of the junction unmatched. CDR3 length equals 14 residues. The CDR3 DNA follows: TGCAGCGTTCGGACAGGGGGAATGAACACTGAAGCTTTCTTT. It codes for CSVRTGGMNTEAFF.

Of note for this clonotype: Its ends do not fully match the called genes, so a read error is possible. The V gene is TRBV5-1, the J gene TRBJ1-5, with D hard to call. The germline V gene has CDR1 SGHRS and CDR2 YFSETQ. This CDR3 comprises 13 residues. The CDR3 bases are TGCGCCGGCAGCTTGGGGTCAAATCAGCCCCAGCATTTT. Amino acid sequence: CAGSLGSNQPQHF. Complete variable domain (other parts from reference TRBV5-1 and TRBJ1-5): KAGVTQTPRYLIKTRGQQVTLSCSPISGHRSVSWYQQTPGQGLQFLFEYFSETQRNKGNFPGRFSGRQFSNSRSEMNVSTLELGDSALYLCAGSLGSNQPQHFGDGTRLSIL.

The CDR3 reads CASSQDAAPWGEQFF. The CDR3 DNA is TGCGCCAGCAGCCAAGACGCGGCCCCGTGGGGTGAGCAGTTCTTC. V and J are TRBV4-3 and TRBJ2-1; D is uncertain. The germline gives CDR1 LGHNA, CDR2 YSLEER. The CDR3 totals 15 residues. The germline V and J ends were trimmed by 0 bases and 9 bases, with 15 bases remaining between them.

The chain employs TRBV2 and TRBJ2-1, with D possibly TRBD2 on 6 matching bases. Germline CDR1 is SNHLY and CDR2 is FYNNEI. V was pared by 4 bases and J by 1 base, with 14 bases between. This CDR3 is built from 16 residues. CDR3 loop: CASSARLVSSYNEQFF. The CDR3 DNA reads TGTGCCAGCAGTGCTAGACTAGTCTCTTCCTACAATGAGCAGTTCTTC.